This T cell receptor (beta chain) was sequenced during a study of cytomegalovirus exposure and HLA in healthy donors. CDR3 length: 14 amino acids. Germline V CDR1 and CDR2: GTSNPN, SVGIG (reference sequence). The ends lost 2 bases at V and 1 base at J; junction bases unmatched: 3. The PCR ran on 60 Vbeta and 13 Jbeta primers. Using immunoSEQ multiplex PCR, the repertoire was profiled, and TCRdb retains in-frame clones only, with some absent. The top ten hold 1.2% of the sample, which has 90,000 to 120,000 clones, around 80% seen once. Comment on this clone: The antigen is undetermined.

Study-wide results and caveats: The classifier reportedly diagnosed cytomegalovirus status with high sensitivity and specificity. As was reported, the HLA-A and HLA-B alleles of most subjects were accurately predicted from TCR beta sequences.

This clonotype originated in a woman aged 18-29 years in good health and CMV-seronegative. The sample was PBMCs. V and J are TRBV30 and TRBJ1-1; 8 nucleotides match TRBD1. As DNA, the CDR3 is TGTGCCTGGAGTCGGGGACAGGCGAACACTGAAGCTTTCTTT. Protein product: CAWSRGQANTEAFF.